This T cell receptor beta chain originates from a study of spatial heterogeneity in lung cancer. The overall study: In raw reads, more than 9.5 appearances on average were recorded for each unique TCR and UMI combination.

This clonotype was seen repeatedly, ten times or more. TCRdb itself ran the 5' RACE reads through MiXCR, one entry per CDR3 protein. Here the sample spans over 70,000 distinct CDR3 sequences, over 7% being singletons. Time point specified: blood at routine non-recurrence follow-up after resection. V was cut by 7 bases and J by 3 bases, with 14 bases left in between. CDR3 length equals 14 residues. From germline, CDR1 is SEHNR and CDR2 FQNEAQ (reference sequence). V gene TRBV7-9 combines with J gene TRBJ2-3, with D unresolved. This specimen consisted of PBMCs, obtained at follow-up. The TCR was taken from a female donor with early-stage non-small cell lung cancer. CDR3 sequence (DNA): TGTGCCAGCACCGTGCCCCCAGAGACAGATACGCAGTATTTT. Amino acids: CASTVPPETDTQYF.